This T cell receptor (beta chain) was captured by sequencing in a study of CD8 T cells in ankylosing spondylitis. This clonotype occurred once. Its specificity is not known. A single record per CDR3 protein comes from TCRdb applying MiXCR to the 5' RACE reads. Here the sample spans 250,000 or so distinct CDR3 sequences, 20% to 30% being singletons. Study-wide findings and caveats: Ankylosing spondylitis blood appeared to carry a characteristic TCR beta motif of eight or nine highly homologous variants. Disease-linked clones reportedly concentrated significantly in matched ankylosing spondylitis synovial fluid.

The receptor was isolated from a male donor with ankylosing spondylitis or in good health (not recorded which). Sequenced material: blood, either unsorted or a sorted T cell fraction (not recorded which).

CDR3 sequence reads: CASSFTGGSDTQYF. The DNA of the CDR3 is TGTGCCAGCAGTTTCACGGGGGGGTCAGATACGCAGTATTTT. This rearrangement joins TRBV12-3 or TRBV12-4 to TRBJ2-3; TRBD2 matches at 8 bases. V lost 3 bases and J lost 4; bases outside the gene matches: 3. CDR3 size: 14 residues.